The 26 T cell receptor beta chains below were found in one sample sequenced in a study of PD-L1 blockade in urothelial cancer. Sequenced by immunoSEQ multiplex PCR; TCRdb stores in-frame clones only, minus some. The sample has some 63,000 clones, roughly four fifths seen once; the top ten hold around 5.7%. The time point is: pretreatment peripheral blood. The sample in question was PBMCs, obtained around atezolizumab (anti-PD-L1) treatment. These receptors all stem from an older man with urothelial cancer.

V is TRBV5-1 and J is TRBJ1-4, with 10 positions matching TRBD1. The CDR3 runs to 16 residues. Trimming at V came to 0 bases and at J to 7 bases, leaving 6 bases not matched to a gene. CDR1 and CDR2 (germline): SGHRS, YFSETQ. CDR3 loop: CASSLGPDRGGEKLFF. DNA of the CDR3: TGCGCCAGCAGCTTGGGGCCGGACAGGGGGGGTGAAAAACTGTTTTTT.

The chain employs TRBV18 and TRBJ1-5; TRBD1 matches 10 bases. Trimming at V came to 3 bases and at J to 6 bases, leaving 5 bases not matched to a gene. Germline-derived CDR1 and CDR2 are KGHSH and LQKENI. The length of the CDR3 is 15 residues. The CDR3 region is CASSPGTGDGQPQHF. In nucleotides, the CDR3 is TGTGCCAGCTCACCCGGGACAGGGGATGGTCAGCCCCAGCATTTT.

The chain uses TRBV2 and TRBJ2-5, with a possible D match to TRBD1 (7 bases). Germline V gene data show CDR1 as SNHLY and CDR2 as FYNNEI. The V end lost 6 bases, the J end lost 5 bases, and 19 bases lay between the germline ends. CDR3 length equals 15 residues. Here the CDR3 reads CASSRGAGPGETQYF. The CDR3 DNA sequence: TGTGCCAGCAGCAGGGGGGCGGGGCCGGGGGAGACCCAGTACTTC.

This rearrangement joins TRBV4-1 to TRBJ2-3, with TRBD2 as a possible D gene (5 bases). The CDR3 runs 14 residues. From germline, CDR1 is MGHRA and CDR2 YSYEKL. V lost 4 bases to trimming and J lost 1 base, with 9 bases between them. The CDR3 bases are TGCGCCAGCAGCCCTCTCGGGGGCACAGATACGCAGTATTTT. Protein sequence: CASSPLGGTDTQYF.

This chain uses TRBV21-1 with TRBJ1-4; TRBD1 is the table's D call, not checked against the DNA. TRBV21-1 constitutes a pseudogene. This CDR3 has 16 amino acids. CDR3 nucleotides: TGTGCCAGCACCTCGAGACAGGGGACCGGTAATGAAAAACTGTTTTTT. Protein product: CASTSRQGTGNEKLFF.

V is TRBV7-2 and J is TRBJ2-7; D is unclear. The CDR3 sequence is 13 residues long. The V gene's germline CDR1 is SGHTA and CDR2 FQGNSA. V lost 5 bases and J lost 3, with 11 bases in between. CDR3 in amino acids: CASSPGPFYEQYF. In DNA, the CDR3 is TGTGCCAGCAGCCCTGGGCCCTTCTACGAGCAGTACTTC.

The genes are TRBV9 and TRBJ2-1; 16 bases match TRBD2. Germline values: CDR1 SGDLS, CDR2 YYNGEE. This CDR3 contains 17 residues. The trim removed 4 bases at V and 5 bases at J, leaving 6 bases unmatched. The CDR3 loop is CASSPGTSGGADNEQFF. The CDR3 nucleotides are TGTGCCAGCAGCCCAGGGACTAGCGGGGGGGCGGACAATGAGCAGTTCTTC.

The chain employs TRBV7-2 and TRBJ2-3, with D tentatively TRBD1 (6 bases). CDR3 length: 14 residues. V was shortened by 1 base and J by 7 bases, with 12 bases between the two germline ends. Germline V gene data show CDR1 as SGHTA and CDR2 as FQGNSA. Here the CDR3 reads CASSLGGPQNTQYF. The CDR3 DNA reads TGTGCCAGCAGCTTAGGGGGGCCACAGAATACGCAGTATTTT.

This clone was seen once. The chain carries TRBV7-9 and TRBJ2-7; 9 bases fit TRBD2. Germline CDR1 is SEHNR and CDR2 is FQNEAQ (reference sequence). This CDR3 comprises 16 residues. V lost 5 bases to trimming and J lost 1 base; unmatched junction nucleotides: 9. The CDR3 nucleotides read TGTGCCAGCAGCGCCCCCCGCGGGGGGGGATCCTACGAGCAGTACTTC. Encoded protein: CASSAPRGGGSYEQYF.

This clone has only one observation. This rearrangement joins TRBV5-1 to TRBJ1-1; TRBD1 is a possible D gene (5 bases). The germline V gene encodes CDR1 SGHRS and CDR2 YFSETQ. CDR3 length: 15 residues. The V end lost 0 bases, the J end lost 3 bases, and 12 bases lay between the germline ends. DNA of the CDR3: TGCGCCAGCAGCTTGGACCTCGGGGGGGACACTGAAGCTTTCTTT. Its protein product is CASSLDLGGDTEAFF.

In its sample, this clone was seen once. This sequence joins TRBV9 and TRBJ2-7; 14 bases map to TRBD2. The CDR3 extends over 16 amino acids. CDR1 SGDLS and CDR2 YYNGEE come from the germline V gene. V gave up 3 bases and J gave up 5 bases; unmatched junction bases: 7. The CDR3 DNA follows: TGTGCCAGCAGCGCCGGGACTAGCGGGAGAAACCACGAGCAGTACTTC. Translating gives CASSAGTSGRNHEQYF.

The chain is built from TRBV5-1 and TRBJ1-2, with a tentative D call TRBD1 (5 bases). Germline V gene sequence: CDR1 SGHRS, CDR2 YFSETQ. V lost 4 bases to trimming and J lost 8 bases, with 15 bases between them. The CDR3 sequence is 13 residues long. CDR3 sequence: CASSEEAGLGYTF. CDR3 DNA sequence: TGCGCCAGCAGCGAGGAAGCAGGGTTAGGCTACACCTTC.

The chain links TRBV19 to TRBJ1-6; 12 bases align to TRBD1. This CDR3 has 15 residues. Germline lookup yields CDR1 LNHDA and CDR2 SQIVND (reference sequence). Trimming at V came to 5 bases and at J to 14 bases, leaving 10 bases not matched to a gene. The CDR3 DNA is TGTGCCAGTAGTTCCACCGGGACAGGGGGCAGGTCCCTCCACTTT. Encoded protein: CASSSTGTGGRSLHF.

CDR3 amino acids: CASSYGTGENTEAFF. CDR3 in DNA: TGTGCCAGCAGTTACGGGACAGGGGAGAACACTGAAGCTTTCTTT. V is TRBV6-5 and J is TRBJ1-1; 10 bases match TRBD1. CDR1 is MNHEY, CDR2 SVGAGI, per germline. CDR3 length: 15 residues. Trimming at V came to 2 bases and at J to 1 base, leaving 1 base not matched to a gene.

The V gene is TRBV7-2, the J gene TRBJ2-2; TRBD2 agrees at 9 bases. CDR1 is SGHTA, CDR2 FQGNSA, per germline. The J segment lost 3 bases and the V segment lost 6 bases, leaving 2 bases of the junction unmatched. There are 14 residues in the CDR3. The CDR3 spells CASRRTSDTGELFF. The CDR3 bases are TGTGCCAGCAGGAGGACTAGCGACACCGGGGAGCTGTTTTTT.

CDR3 in DNA: TGTGCCGGACAGGGGGCTTACCAAGAGACCCAGTACTTC. Translation: CAGQGAYQETQYF. The chain couples TRBV7-9 to TRBJ2-5, with 11 positions matching TRBD1. This CDR3 contains 13 residues. Germline CDR1 reads SEHNR; CDR2 reads FQNEAQ (reference sequence). The J segment lost 0 bases and the V segment lost 11 bases, leaving 2 bases of the junction unmatched.

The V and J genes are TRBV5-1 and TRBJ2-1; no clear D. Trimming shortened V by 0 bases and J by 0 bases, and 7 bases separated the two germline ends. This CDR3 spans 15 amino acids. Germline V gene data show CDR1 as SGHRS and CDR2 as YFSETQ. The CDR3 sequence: CASSLGAVSYNEQFF. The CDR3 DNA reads TGCGCCAGCAGCTTGGGTGCAGTCTCCTACAATGAGCAGTTCTTC.

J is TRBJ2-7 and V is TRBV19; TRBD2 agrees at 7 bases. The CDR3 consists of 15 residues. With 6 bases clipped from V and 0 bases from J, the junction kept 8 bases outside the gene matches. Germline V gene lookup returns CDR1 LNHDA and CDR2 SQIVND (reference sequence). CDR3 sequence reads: CASSAIAGASYEQYF. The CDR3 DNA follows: TGTGCCAGTAGCGCAATAGCGGGCGCCTCCTACGAGCAGTACTTC.

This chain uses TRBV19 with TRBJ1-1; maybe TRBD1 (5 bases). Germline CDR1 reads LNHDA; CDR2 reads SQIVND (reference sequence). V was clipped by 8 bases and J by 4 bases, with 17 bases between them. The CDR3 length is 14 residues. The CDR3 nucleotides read TGTGCCAGTGATGGGGGGGAGATAGGCACTGAAGCTTTCTTT. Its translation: CASDGGEIGTEAFF.

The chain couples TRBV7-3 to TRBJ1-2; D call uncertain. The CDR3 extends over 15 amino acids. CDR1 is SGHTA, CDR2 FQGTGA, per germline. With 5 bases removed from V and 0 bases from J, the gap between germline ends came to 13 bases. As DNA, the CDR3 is TGTGCCAGCAGCCTCGATCCAGATCCTAACTATGGCTACACCTTC. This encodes CASSLDPDPNYGYTF.

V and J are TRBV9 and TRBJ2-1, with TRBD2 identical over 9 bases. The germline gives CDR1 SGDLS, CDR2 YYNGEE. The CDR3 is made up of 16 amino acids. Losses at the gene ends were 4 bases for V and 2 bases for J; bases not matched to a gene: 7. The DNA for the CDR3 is TGTGCCAGCAGCCACCTAATAGCGGGAGCCTACAATGAGCAGTTCTTC. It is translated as CASSHLIAGAYNEQFF.

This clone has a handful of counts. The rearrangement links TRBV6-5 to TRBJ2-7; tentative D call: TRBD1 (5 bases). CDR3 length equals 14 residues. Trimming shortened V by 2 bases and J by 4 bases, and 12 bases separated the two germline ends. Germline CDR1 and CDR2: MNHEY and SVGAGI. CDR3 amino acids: CASSYEPGKYEQYF. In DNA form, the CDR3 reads TGTGCCAGCAGTTACGAGCCAGGGAAATACGAGCAGTACTTC.

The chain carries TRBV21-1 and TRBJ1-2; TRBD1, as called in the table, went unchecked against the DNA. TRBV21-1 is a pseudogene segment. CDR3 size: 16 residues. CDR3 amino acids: CASSKVRGLSRFGYTF. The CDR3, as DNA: TGTGCCAGCAGCAAAGTTAGGGGGCTCTCTCGTTTTGGCTACACCTTC.

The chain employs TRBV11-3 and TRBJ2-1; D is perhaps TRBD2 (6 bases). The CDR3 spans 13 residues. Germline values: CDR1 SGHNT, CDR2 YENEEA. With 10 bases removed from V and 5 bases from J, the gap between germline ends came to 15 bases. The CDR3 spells CATNTAGHNEQFF. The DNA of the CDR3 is TGTGCCACAAATACGGCGGGACACAATGAGCAGTTCTTC.

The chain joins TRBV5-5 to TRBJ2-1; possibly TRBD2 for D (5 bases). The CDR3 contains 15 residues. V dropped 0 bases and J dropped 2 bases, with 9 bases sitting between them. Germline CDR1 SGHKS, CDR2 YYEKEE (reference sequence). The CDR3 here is CASSLEGSAYNEQFF. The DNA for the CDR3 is TGTGCCAGCAGCTTGGAAGGTAGCGCCTACAATGAGCAGTTCTTC.

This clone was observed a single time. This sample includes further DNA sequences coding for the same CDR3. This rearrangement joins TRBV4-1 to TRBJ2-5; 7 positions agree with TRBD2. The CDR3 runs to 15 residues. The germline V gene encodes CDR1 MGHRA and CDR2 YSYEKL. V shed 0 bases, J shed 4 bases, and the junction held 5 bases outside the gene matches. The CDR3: CASSQEPSGGETQYF. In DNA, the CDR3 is TGCGCCAGCAGCCAAGAGCCTAGCGGAGGAGAGACCCAGTACTTC.